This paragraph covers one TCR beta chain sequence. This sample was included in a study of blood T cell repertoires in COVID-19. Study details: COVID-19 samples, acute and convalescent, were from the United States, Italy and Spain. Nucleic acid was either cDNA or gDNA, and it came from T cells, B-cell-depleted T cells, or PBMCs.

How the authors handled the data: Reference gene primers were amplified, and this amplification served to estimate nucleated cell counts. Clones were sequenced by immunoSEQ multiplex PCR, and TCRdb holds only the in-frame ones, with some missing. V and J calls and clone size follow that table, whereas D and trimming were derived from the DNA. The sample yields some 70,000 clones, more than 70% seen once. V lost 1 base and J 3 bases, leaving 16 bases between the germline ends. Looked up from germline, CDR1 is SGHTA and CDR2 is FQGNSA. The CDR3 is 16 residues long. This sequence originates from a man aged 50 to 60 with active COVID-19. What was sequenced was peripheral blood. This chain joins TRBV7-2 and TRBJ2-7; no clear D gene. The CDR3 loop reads CASSLGRRVHHYEQYF. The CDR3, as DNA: TGTGCCAGCAGCTTAGGTCGCCGGGTCCACCACTACGAGCAGTACTTC.